One and the same sample provided the 21 T cell receptor beta chains below, sequenced in a study of blood T cell repertoires in COVID-19. Repertoires were generated with immunoSEQ multiplex PCR, while TCRdb's copy carries only in-frame clones and drops some. This repertoire shows around 150,000 clones, roughly 80% found once; its top ten account for 2.2%. The sample comprised peripheral blood. The receptors derive from a man in his 70s with acute or convalescent COVID-19.

V usage is TRBV11-2 and J usage is TRBJ1-2; a weak D match, TRBD1 (6 bases). V lost 3 bases and J lost 6, with 14 bases in between. CDR3 length equals 14 residues. Germline CDR1 SGHAT, CDR2 FQNNGV. As DNA, the CDR3 is TGTGCCAGCAGCTTGAGACAGGCCAAGGATGGCTACACCTTC. Protein: CASSLRQAKDGYTF. Filled out from reference TRBV11-2 and TRBJ1-2, the complete variable domain reads EAGVAQSPRYKIIEKRQSVAFWCNPISGHATLYWYQQILGQGPKLLIQFQNNGVVDDSQLPKDRFSAERLKGVDSTLKIQPAKLEDSAVYLCASSLRQAKDGYTFGSGTRLTVV.

V usage is TRBV9 and J usage is TRBJ1-4, with D maybe TRBD1 (6 bases). V gave up 1 base and J gave up 8 bases, with 15 bases separating them. CDR1 SGDLS and CDR2 YYNGEE come from the germline V gene. The CDR3 is made up of 15 amino acids. Written as DNA, the CDR3 is TGTGCCAGCAGCGTATCGACAGGCGGCACCGAAAAACTGTTTTTT. Its translation: CASSVSTGGTEKLFF. The full variable domain, in which reference TRBV9 and TRBJ1-4 provide the parts outside the CDR3, is DSGVTQTPKHLITATGQRVTLRCSPRSGDLSVYWYQQSLDQGLQFLIQYYNGEERAKGNILERFSAQQFPDLHSELNLSSLELGDSALYFCASSVSTGGTEKLFFGSGTQLSVL.

The J gene is TRBJ2-5, the V gene TRBV19; TRBD1 matches 9 bases. The germline V gene has CDR1 LNHDA and CDR2 SQIVND (reference sequence). There are 15 residues in the CDR3. Trimming at V came to 5 bases and at J to 3 bases, leaving 7 bases not matched to a gene. CDR3 nucleotide sequence: TGTGCCAGTAGTCCACTTGGACAGGGGAAAGAGACCCAGTACTTC. It specifies CASSPLGQGKETQYF.

This clone was picked up a small number of times. V usage is TRBV19 and J usage is TRBJ2-2; maybe TRBD1 (5 bases). With 10 bases removed from V and 0 bases from J, the gap between germline ends came to 15 bases. From germline, CDR1 is LNHDA and CDR2 SQIVND (reference sequence). The CDR3 length is 15 residues. This CDR3 is CATRDWGPNTGELFF. CDR3 in DNA: TGTGCCACTCGCGATTGGGGCCCGAACACCGGGGAGCTGTTTTTT.

This clone was seen a single time. The chain is built from TRBV19 and TRBJ2-6, with a weak D call TRBD1 (5 bases). V was cut by 3 bases and J by 0 bases, with 9 bases left in between. In germline, CDR1 is LNHDA, CDR2 SQIVND (reference sequence). This CDR3 is built from 16 residues. In nucleotides, the CDR3 is TGTGCCAGTAGTATTTTGCAGGGCTCTGGGGCCAACGTCCTGACTTTC. It yields the protein CASSILQGSGANVLTF.

The chain has TRBV2 and TRBJ2-1, with D possibly being TRBD2 (7 bases). V lost 8 bases, J lost 6 bases, and 8 bases lay in between. The CDR3 is 11 amino acids. The V gene's germline CDR1 is SNHLY and CDR2 FYNNEI. CDR3 loop: CASGGANEQFF. Written as DNA, the CDR3 is TGTGCCAGCGGGGGGGCCAATGAGCAGTTCTTC.

The rearrangement uses TRBV18 and TRBJ1-2; 7 bases align to TRBD1. The germline V gene has CDR1 KGHSH and CDR2 LQKENI. CDR3 length: 14 residues. V gave up 4 bases and J gave up 5 bases; unmatched junction bases: 7. This CDR3 is CASSQSQGEYGYTF. In DNA form, the CDR3 reads TGTGCCAGCTCACAGAGCCAGGGGGAGTATGGCTACACCTTC.

J is TRBJ1-1 and V is TRBV10-2; no firm D call. The germline V gene encodes CDR1 WSHSY and CDR2 SAAADI. This CDR3 is built from 13 residues. Trimming removed 9 bases at V and 0 bases at J, with 11 bases between. The CDR3 is CASRGQVNTEAFF. The CDR3 DNA reads as TGCGCCAGTCGGGGTCAGGTGAACACTGAAGCTTTCTTT.

V and J are TRBV2 and TRBJ2-2, with D unresolved. The CDR3 runs to 13 residues. Germline V gene sequence: CDR1 SNHLY, CDR2 FYNNEI. Trimming stripped 6 bases from V and 5 bases from J, with 10 bases between. The CDR3 loop is CASSETWTGELFF. The CDR3 DNA is TGTGCCAGCAGCGAAACTTGGACCGGGGAGCTGTTTTTT.

CDR3 region: CASRNGTGYRDEQYF. The CDR3 nucleotides read TGTGCCAGCAGAAACGGGACAGGGTATAGGGACGAGCAGTACTTC. The rearrangement links TRBV6-5 to TRBJ2-7, with 9 positions matching TRBD1. The CDR3 length is 15 residues. Trimming cost V 6 bases and J 5 bases; bases outside gene matches: 11. Per germline, CDR1 MNHEY and CDR2 SVGAGI.

The CDR3: CASSGMTGNYNSPLHF. In nucleotides, the CDR3 is TGTGCCAGCAGCGGAATGACAGGGAATTATAATTCACCCCTCCACTTT. The chain couples TRBV5-6 to TRBJ1-6, with 7 bases that match TRBD1. Germline loops: CDR1 SGHDT, CDR2 YYEEEE. The trim removed 4 bases at V and 4 bases at J, leaving 8 bases unmatched. This CDR3 has 16 residues.

This sequence joins TRBV9 and TRBJ2-7, with D perhaps matching TRBD1 (7 bases). Germline V lookup: CDR1 SGDLS, CDR2 YYNGEE. The V end lost 0 bases, the J end lost 1 base, and 11 bases lay between the germline ends. The CDR3 spans 15 residues. DNA for the CDR3: TGTGCCAGCAGCGTAGCTGCGGGACAGTCCTACGAGCAGTACTTC. It encodes CASSVAAGQSYEQYF.

The chain employs TRBV6-5 and TRBJ2-1, with D perhaps TRBD2 (5 bases). With 7 bases removed from V and 6 bases from J, the gap between germline ends came to 19 bases. Germline CDR1 and CDR2: MNHEY and SVGAGI. This CDR3 has 15 amino acids. Here the CDR3 reads CASTIAARVGNEQFF. CDR3 DNA sequence: TGTGCCAGCACCATCGCCGCGAGGGTCGGCAATGAGCAGTTCTTC.

The V gene is TRBV2, the J gene TRBJ2-5, with 8 bases that match TRBD1. This CDR3 is built from 13 residues. With 5 bases clipped from V and 5 bases from J, the junction kept 4 bases outside the gene matches. Germline CDR1 is SNHLY and CDR2 is FYNNEI. The CDR3 nucleotides are TGTGCCAGCAGTTCGAACAGGGGGGAGACCCAGTACTTC. Translated: CASSSNRGETQYF.

The gene calls are TRBV5-1 and TRBJ1-1; weak D call: TRBD1 (6 bases). The CDR3 consists of 17 residues. The V end lost 0 bases, the J end lost 1 base, and 16 bases lay between the germline ends. CDR1 is SGHRS and CDR2 is YFSETQ in the germline V gene. In nucleotides, the CDR3 is TGCGCCAGCAGCTTGGGTGGGGGGGCAAGGGCGAACACTGAAGCTTTCTTT. It yields the protein CASSLGGGARANTEAFF. Together with reference TRBV5-1 and TRBJ1-1, the CDR3 gives the full variable domain: KAGVTQTPRYLIKTRGQQVTLSCSPISGHRSVSWYQQTPGQGLQFLFEYFSETQRNKGNFPGRFSGRQFSNSRSEMNVSTLELGDSALYLCASSLGGGARANTEAFFGQGTRLTVV.

The V and J genes are TRBV15 and TRBJ1-2; 8 bases match TRBD1. The CDR3 sequence is 15 residues long. The germline CDR1 and CDR2 sequences are LNHNV and YYDKDF (reference sequence). The ends lost 5 bases at V and 8 bases at J; junction bases unmatched: 13. CDR3 DNA sequence: TGTGCCACCAGCCGCTTGGGTTCAGGGGGCGGCGGCTACACCTTC. It codes for CATSRLGSGGGGYTF.

The rearrangement joins TRBV30 to TRBJ1-1, with 10 bases lining up with TRBD1. The CDR3 contains 14 residues. The germline V gene has CDR1 GTSNPN and CDR2 SVGIG (reference sequence). Trimming cost V 4 bases and J 1 base; bases outside gene matches: 3. The CDR3 loop reads CAWTRDRGNTEAFF. As DNA, the CDR3 is TGTGCCTGGACTCGGGACAGGGGGAACACTGAAGCTTTCTTT.

The rearrangement uses TRBV2 and TRBJ1-2, with D hard to call. This CDR3 is 12 amino acids long. Trimming cost V 8 bases and J 5 bases, with 12 bases left between them. Germline V gene sequence: CDR1 SNHLY, CDR2 FYNNEI. CDR3 sequence (DNA): TGTGCCAGCGCGGCCGTTTCGTATGGCTACACCTTC. It translates to CASAAVSYGYTF.

This sequence joins TRBV11-3 and TRBJ2-1; 11 bases are shared with TRBD2. Per germline, CDR1 SGHNT and CDR2 YENEEA. V trimming: 0 bases; J trimming: 8 bases; junction bases outside the gene matches: 3. This CDR3 contains 15 residues. This CDR3 is CASSLETSGKDEQFF. CDR3 sequence (DNA): TGTGCCAGCAGCTTAGAGACTAGCGGGAAAGATGAGCAGTTCTTC. Combining the CDR3 with reference TRBV11-3 and TRBJ2-1 gives the whole variable domain EAGVVQSPRYKIIEKKQPVAFWCNPISGHNTLYWYLQNLGQGPELLIRYENEEAVDDSQLPKDRFSAERLKGVDSTLKIQPAELGDSAVYLCASSLETSGKDEQFFGPGTRLTVL.

The chain is built from TRBV3-1 (or the pseudogene TRBV3-2) and TRBJ1-3; the D gene is possibly TRBD1 (5 bases). V was cut by 4 bases and J by 0 bases, with 10 bases left in between. The CDR3 contains 15 residues. From germline, CDR1 is LGHDT and CDR2 YNNKEL (reference sequence). The CDR3 reads CASSLRQLSGNTIYF. CDR3 sequence (DNA): TGTGCCAGCAGCCTAAGACAGCTCTCTGGAAACACCATATATTTT.

The V and J genes are TRBV24-1 and TRBJ2-1; TRBD2 agrees at 15 bases. CDR1 and CDR2 from the germline V gene are KGHDR and SFDVKD. The CDR3 totals 19 residues. V shed 3 bases and J 8 bases; nucleotides not matched to a gene: 13. CDR3 region: CATSDPRTSGGANSDEQFF. Here the CDR3 DNA reads TGTGCCACCAGTGATCCGCGGACTAGCGGGGGGGCAAATAGCGATGAGCAGTTCTTC.